The text below deals with one T cell receptor (beta chain). The source of the sample is a study of blood T cell repertoires in COVID-19. Study information: Sites across the United States, Italy and Spain contributed samples from acute and convalescent COVID-19. T cells, B-cell-depleted T cells, or PBMCs supplied cDNA or gDNA.

Per the original data handling: For nucleated cells, counts were estimated from reference gene primer amplification. Here immunoSEQ multiplex PCR was the method, and the copy in TCRdb shows in-frame clones only, minus some. From that table come the V and J calls and clone size; the DNA was used to work out D and trimming. This sample has 150,000 to 200,000 clones, with roughly nine tenths found just once. This CDR3 is built from 18 residues. The receptor was isolated from a man between 70 and 80 years old with acute or convalescent COVID-19. Sequencing was done on a sample of peripheral blood. V gene TRBV21-1 combines with J gene TRBJ2-3; TRBD1, the D gene given by the table, was not confirmed from the DNA. TRBV21-1 has pseudogene status. CDR3 sequence reads: CASSKVRQGGFGTDTQYF. DNA for the CDR3: TGTGCCAGCAGCAAAGTTAGACAGGGCGGTTTTGGCACAGATACGCAGTATTTT.